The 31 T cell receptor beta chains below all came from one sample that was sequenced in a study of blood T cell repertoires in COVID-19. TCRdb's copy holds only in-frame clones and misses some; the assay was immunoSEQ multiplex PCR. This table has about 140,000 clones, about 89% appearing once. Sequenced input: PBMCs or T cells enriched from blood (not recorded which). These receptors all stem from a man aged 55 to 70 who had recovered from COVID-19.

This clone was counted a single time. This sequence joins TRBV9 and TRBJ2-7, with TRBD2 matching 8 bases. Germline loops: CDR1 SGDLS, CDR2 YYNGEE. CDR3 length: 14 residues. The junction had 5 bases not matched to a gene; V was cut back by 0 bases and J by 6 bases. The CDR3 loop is CASSVGTSIGEQYF. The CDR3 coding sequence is TGTGCCAGCAGCGTAGGGACTAGCATCGGCGAGCAGTACTTC.

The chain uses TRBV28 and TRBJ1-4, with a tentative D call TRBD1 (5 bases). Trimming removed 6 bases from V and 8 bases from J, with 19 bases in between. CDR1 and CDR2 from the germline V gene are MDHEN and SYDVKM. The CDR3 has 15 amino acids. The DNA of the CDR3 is TGTGCCAGCAGCCTCGGGGGGGGAAGGGTGGAAAAACTGTTTTTT. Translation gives CASSLGGGRVEKLFF.

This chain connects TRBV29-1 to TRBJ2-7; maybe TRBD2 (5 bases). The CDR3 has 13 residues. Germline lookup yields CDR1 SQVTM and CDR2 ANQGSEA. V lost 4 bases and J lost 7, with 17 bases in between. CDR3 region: CSVGRLVGGEQYF. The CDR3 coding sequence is TGCAGCGTTGGAAGGCTGGTGGGCGGGGAGCAGTACTTC.

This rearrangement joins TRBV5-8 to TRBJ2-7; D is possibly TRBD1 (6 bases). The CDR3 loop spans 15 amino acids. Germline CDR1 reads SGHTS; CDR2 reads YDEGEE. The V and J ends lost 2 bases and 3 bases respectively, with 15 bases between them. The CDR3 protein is CASSFRLRGNYEQYF. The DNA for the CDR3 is TGTGCCAGCAGCTTTCGACTCAGGGGAAACTACGAGCAGTACTTC. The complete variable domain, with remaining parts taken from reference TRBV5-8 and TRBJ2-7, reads EAGVTQSPTHLIKTRGQQATLRCSPISGHTSVYWYQQALGLGLQFLLWYDEGEERNRGNFPPRFSGRQFPNYSSELNVNALELEDSALYLCASSFRLRGNYEQYFGPGTRLTVT.

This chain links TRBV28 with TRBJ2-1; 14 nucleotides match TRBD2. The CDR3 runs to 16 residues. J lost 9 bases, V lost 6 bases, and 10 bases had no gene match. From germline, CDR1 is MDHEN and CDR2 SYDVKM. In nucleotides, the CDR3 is TGTGCCAGCAGCTCTCCGGGACTAGCGGGAGAGAGTGAGCAGTTCTTC. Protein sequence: CASSSPGLAGESEQFF. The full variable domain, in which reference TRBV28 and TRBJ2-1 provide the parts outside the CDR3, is DVKVTQSSRYLVKRTGEKVFLECVQDMDHENMFWYRQDPGLGLRLIYFSYDVKMKEKGDIPEGYSVSREKKERFSLILESASTNQTSMYLCASSSPGLAGESEQFFGPGTRLTVL.

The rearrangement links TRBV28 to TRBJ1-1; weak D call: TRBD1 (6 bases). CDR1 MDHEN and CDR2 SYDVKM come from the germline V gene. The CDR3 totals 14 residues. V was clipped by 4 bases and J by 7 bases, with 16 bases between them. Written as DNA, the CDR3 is TGTGCCAGCAGTTCCCTAGGGGGTTGGGTTGAAGCTTTCTTT. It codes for CASSSLGGWVEAFF.

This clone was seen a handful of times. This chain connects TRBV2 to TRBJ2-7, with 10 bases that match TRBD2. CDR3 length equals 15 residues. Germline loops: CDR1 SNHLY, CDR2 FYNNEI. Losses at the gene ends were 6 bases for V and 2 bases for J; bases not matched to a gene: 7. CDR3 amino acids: CASRASGGSPYEQYF. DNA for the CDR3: TGTGCCAGCAGAGCTAGCGGGGGCTCCCCCTACGAGCAGTACTTC.

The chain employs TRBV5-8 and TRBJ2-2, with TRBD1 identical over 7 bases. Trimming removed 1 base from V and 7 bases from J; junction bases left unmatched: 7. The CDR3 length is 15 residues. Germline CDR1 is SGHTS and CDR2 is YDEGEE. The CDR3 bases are TGTGCCAGCAGCTTGAAAGGGGGCGCCCTCGGGGAGCTGTTTTTT. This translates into CASSLKGGALGELFF.

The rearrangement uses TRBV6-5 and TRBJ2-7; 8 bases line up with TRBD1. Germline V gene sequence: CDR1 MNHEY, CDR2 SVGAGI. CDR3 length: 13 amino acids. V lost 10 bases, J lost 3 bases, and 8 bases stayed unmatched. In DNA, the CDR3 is TGTGCCATCCTTGACAGGGGAGGCTACGAGCAGTACTTC. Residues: CAILDRGGYEQYF.

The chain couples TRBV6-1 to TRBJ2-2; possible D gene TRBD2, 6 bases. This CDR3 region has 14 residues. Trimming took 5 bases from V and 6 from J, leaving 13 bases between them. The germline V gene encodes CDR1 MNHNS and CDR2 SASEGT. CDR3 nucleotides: TGTGCCAGCAGTTATGTCGGGGGAGCCGGGGAGCTGTTTTTT. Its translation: CASSYVGGAGELFF.

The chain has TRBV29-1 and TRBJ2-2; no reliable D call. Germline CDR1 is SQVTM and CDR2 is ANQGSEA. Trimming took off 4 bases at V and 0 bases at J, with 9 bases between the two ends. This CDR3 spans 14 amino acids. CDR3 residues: CSVAVRSNTGELFF. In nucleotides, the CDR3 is TGCAGCGTTGCGGTTAGATCGAACACCGGGGAGCTGTTTTTT.

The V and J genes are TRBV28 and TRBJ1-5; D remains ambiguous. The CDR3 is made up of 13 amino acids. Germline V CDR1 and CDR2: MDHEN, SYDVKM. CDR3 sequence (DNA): TGTGCAAGACTGGGCGGGGTTTATCAGCCCCAGCATTTT. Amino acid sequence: CARLGGVYQPQHF.

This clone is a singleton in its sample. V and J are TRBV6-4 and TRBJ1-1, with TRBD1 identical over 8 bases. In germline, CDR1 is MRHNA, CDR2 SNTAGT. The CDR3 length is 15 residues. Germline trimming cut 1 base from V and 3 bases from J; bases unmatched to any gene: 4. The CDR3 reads CASSDFGTGYTEAFF. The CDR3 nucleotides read TGTGCCAGCAGTGACTTCGGGACAGGCTACACTGAAGCTTTCTTT.

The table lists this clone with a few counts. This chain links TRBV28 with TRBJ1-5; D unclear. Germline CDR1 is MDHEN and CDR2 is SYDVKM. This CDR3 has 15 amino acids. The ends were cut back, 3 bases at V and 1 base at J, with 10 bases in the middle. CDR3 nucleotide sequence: TGTGCCAGCAGTTTCCCCCATAGAAGCAATCAGCCCCAGCATTTT. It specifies CASSFPHRSNQPQHF.

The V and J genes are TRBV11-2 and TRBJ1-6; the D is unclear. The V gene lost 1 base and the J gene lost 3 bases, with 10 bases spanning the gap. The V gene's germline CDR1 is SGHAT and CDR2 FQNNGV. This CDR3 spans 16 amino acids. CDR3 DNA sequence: TGTGCCAGCAGCTTAGGCCAGAACCTCTATAATTCACCCCTCCACTTT. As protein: CASSLGQNLYNSPLHF.

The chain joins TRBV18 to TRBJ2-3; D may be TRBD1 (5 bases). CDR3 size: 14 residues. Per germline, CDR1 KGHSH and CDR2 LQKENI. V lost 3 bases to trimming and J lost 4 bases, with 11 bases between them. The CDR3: CASSPLREADTQYF. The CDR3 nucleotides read TGTGCCAGCTCACCTCTCAGGGAAGCAGATACGCAGTATTTT.

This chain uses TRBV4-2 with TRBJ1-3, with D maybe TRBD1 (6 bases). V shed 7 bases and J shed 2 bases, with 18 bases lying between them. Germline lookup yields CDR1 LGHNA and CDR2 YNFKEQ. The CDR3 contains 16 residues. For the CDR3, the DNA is TGTGCCAGCACCCGACATGGGGGGGCGACTGGAAACACCATATATTTT. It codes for CASTRHGGATGNTIYF.

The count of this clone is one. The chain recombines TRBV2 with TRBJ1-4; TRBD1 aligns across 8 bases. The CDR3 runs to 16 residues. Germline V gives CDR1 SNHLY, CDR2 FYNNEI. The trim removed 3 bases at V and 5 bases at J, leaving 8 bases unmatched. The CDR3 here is CASSDAQGAWNEKLFF. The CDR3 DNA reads TGTGCCAGCAGTGACGCGCAGGGGGCGTGGAATGAAAAACTGTTTTTT.

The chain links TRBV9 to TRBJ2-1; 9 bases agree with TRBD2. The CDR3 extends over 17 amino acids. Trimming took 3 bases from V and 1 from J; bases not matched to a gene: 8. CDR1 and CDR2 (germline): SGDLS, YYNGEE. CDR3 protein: CASSAGPLAGSYNEQFF. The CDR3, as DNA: TGTGCCAGCAGCGCCGGGCCCCTAGCGGGATCCTACAATGAGCAGTTCTTC.

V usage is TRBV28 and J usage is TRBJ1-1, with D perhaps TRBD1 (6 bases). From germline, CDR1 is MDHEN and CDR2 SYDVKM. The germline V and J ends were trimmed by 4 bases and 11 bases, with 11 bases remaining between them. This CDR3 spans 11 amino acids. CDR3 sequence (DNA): TGTGCCAGCAGTTCAACAGGGATGGCTTTCTTT. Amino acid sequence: CASSSTGMAFF.

Here the CDR3 reads CASSEGTSAQPQHF. The DNA of the CDR3 is TGTGCCAGCAGTGAAGGGACATCGGCTCAGCCCCAGCATTTT. This chain uses TRBV6-1 with TRBJ1-5, with D possibly being TRBD1 (5 bases). Germline V lookup: CDR1 MNHNS, CDR2 SASEGT. Trimming removed 1 base from V and 6 bases from J, with 10 bases in between. The CDR3 runs to 14 residues.

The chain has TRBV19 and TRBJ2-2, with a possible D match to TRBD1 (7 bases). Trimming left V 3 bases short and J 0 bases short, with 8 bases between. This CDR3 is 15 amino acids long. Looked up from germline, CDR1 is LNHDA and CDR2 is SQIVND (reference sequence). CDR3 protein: CASSIRGANTGELFF. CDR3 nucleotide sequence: TGTGCCAGTAGTATCAGGGGGGCGAACACCGGGGAGCTGTTTTTT.

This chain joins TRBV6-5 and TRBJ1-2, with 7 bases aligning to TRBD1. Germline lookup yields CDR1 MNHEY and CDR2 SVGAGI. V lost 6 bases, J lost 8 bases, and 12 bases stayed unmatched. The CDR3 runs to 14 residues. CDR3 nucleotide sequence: TGTGCCAGCAGAGTACCGGACAGGAAAGGGGGCTACACCTTC. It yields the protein CASRVPDRKGGYTF.

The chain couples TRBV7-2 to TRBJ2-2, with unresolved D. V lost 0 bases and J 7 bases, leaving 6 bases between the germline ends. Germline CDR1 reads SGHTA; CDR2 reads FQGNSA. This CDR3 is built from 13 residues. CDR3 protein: CASSLAVRGELFF. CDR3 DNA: TGTGCCAGCAGCTTAGCGGTGCGCGGGGAGCTGTTTTTT.

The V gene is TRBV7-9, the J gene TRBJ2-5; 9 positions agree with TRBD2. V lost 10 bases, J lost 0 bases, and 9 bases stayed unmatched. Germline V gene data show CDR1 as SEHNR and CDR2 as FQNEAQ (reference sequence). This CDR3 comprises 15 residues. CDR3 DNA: TGTGCCACCGAGGGGGCGGGAGGGTACCAAGAGACCCAGTACTTC. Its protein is CATEGAGGYQETQYF.

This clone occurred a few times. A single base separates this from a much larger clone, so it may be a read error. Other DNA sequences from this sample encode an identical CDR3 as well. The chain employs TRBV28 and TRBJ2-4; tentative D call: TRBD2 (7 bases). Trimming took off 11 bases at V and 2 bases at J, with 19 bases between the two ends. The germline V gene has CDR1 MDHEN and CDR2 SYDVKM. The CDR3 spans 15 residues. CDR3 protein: CARGPRGGPKNIQYF. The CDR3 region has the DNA TGTGCCCGCGGACCGAGGGGGGGGCCCAAAAACATTCAGTACTTC.

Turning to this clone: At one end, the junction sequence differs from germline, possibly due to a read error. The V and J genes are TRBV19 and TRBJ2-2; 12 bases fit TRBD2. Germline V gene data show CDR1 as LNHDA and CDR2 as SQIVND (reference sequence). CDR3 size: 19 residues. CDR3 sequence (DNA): TGTGCCAGTAGTATAATCAGACTAGCGGGGGAGAGGAACATCGGGGAGCTGTTTTTT. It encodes CASSIIRLAGERNIGELFF.

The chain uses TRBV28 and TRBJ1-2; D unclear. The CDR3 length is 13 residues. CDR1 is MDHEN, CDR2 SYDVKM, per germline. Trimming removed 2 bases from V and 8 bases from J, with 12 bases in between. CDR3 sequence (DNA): TGTGCCAGCAGTTTACTATCATCGAGGGGCTACACCTTC. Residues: CASSLLSSRGYTF.

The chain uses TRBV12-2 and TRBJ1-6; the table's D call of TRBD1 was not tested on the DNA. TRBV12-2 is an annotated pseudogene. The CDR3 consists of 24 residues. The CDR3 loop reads CASRLARNRGKRFRRAICNSPLHF. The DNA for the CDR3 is TGTGCAAGTCGCTTAGCACGGAACAGGGGTAAAAGGTTCCGAAGGGCTATATGTAATTCACCCCTCCACTTT.

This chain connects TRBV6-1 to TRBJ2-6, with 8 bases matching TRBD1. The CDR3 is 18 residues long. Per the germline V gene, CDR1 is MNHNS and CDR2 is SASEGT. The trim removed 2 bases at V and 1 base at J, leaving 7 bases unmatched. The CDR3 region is CASSERTGISSGANVLTF. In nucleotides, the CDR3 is TGTGCCAGCAGTGAACGGACAGGGATTTCTTCTGGGGCCAACGTCCTGACTTTC.

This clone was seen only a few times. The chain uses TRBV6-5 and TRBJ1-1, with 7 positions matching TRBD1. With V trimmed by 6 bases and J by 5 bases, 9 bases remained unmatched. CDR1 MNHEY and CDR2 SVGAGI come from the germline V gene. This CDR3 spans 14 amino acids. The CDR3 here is CASSLQGRRTEAFF. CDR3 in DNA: TGTGCCAGCAGCCTACAGGGGAGGAGAACTGAAGCTTTCTTT.